The T cell receptor (beta chain) under discussion was sequenced for a study of T cells in localized non-small cell lung cancer. General study findings and limits: Patients showing higher blood T cell density tended to see longer overall survival.

Germline-derived CDR1 and CDR2 are SGHRS and YFSETQ. The CDR3 loop spans 20 amino acids. V was clipped by 0 bases and J by 3 bases, with 24 bases between them. Concerning this clone itself: Its matching antigen is unknown.

Profiling relied on immunoSEQ multiplex PCR, and the TCRdb table lists in-frame clones only, not all of them. Found here are around 15,000 clones, approximately 89% of them singletons; the top ten hold 2.5% to 3%. The source was peripheral blood mononuclear cells, collected before any cancer treatment. The chain carries TRBV5-1 and TRBJ1-4; TRBD1 is a possible D gene (5 bases). The sequence was obtained from a man aged 40 to 70 with stage III lung adenocarcinoma. CDR3: CASSLGLGTINFVANEKLFF. The CDR3 DNA follows: TGCGCCAGCAGCTTGGGCCTCGGGACCATTAATTTCGTGGCTAATGAAAAACTGTTTTTT.